Shown below are 19 T cell receptor beta chains from a single sample sequenced in a study of T cell responses to AZD1222 COVID-19 vaccine. The method was immunoSEQ multiplex PCR; TCRdb's version includes in-frame clones alone and lacks a portion of them. The sample lists more than 140,000 clones; around 88% were seen once. The starting material was peripheral blood, obtained on day 0 of MenACWY control vaccination. The receptors were sampled from an adult in good health.

This clone was observed a single time. This sequence joins TRBV20-1 and TRBJ2-3; D call uncertain. The CDR3 spans 10 residues. V was trimmed by 6 bases and J by 2 bases, leaving 3 bases between them. Germline CDR1 reads DFQATT; CDR2 reads SNEGSKA (reference sequence). DNA for the CDR3: TGCAGTGCAAACACAGATACGCAGTATTTT. Protein: CSANTDTQYF.

The chain combines TRBV5-6 with TRBJ1-5; D is unclear. The length of the CDR3 is 14 residues. Germline V gene lookup returns CDR1 SGHDT and CDR2 YYEEEE. V was trimmed by 4 bases and J by 0 bases, leaving 8 bases between them. The CDR3 reads CASSRYRSNQPQHF. CDR3 sequence (DNA): TGTGCCAGCAGCCGCTACCGTAGCAATCAGCCCCAGCATTTT.

The chain combines TRBV11-3 with TRBJ1-3; perhaps TRBD1 as D (5 bases). There are 13 residues in the CDR3. V shed 3 bases and J shed 7 bases, with 10 bases lying between them. In germline, CDR1 is SGHNT, CDR2 YENEEA. The CDR3 sequence: CASSLAGWNTIYF. The CDR3 region has the DNA TGTGCCAGCAGCTTGGCAGGGTGGAACACCATATATTTT. Drawing the rest from reference TRBV11-3 and TRBJ1-3, the complete variable domain is EAGVVQSPRYKIIEKKQPVAFWCNPISGHNTLYWYLQNLGQGPELLIRYENEEAVDDSQLPKDRFSAERLKGVDSTLKIQPAELGDSAVYLCASSLAGWNTIYFGEGSWLTVV.

This clone appeared a few times. V and J are TRBV6-5 and TRBJ1-2; the D is unclear. Germline assignment: CDR1 MNHEY and CDR2 SVGAGI. The CDR3 is made up of 15 amino acids. With 8 bases removed from V and 0 bases from J, the gap between germline ends came to 16 bases. The CDR3 coding sequence is TGTGCCAGCGGGTTCGGGGTACCCACTAACTATGGCTACACCTTC. It encodes CASGFGVPTNYGYTF.

The chain has TRBV24-1 and TRBJ1-4; D not resolved. CDR1 is KGHDR and CDR2 is SFDVKD in the germline V gene. The CDR3 covers 16 residues. V shed 6 bases and J shed 2 bases, with 15 bases lying between them. The DNA for the CDR3 is TGTGCCACCAGTCAGATTTTGGTGTGGACTAATGAAAAACTGTTTTTT. Its protein product is CATSQILVWTNEKLFF.

This clone was found once. J is TRBJ2-7 and V is TRBV29-1, with 10 nucleotides matching TRBD1. Germline CDR1 and CDR2: SQVTM and ANQGSEA. The V gene end was trimmed by 4 bases and the J gene end by 4 bases; junction bases not matched to a gene: 7. This CDR3 region has 14 residues. The CDR3 is CSVGETGGSYEQYF. The CDR3 DNA follows: TGCAGCGTTGGGGAGACAGGGGGCAGTTACGAGCAGTACTTC.

The V call is TRBV9, the J call TRBJ2-1; 13 positions agree with TRBD2. Germline trimming cut 4 bases from V and 9 bases from J; bases unmatched to any gene: 13. The CDR3 totals 17 residues. Germline CDR1 and CDR2: SGDLS and YYNGEE. CDR3 amino acids: CASSPQTGLAGDGEQFF. Written as DNA, the CDR3 is TGTGCCAGCAGCCCCCAGACCGGACTAGCGGGAGACGGTGAGCAGTTCTTC.

Only one count was recorded for this clone. This chain links TRBV3-1 (or the pseudogene TRBV3-2) with TRBJ1-2, with a possible D match to TRBD1 (6 bases). Germline CDR1 is LGHDT and CDR2 is YNNKEL (reference sequence). CDR3 length: 13 residues. Between the trimmed V and J ends, which lost 4 bases and 6 bases, there was a span of 12 bases. As DNA, the CDR3 is TGTGCCAGCAGCCGACAACAGGGAGATGGCTACACCTTC. Translation: CASSRQQGDGYTF.

This clone came up a few times. The gene calls are TRBV15 and TRBJ2-7; D is undetermined. The length of the CDR3 is 12 residues. Germline CDR1 LNHNV, CDR2 YYDKDF (reference sequence). The ends were cut back, 5 bases at V and 1 base at J, with 6 bases in the middle. CDR3 protein: CATSGQSYEQYF. Here the CDR3 DNA reads TGTGCCACCAGCGGGCAATCCTACGAGCAGTACTTC.

The chain combines TRBV29-1 with TRBJ1-2, with TRBD1 as a possible D gene (6 bases). The CDR3 is 19 residues long. Germline lookup yields CDR1 SQVTM and CDR2 ANQGSEA. The V end lost 0 bases, the J end lost 0 bases, and 23 bases lay between the germline ends. CDR3 bases: TGCAGCGTTGAAGATCGGTTTAGGGGACACCAATCCGCTAACTATGGCTACACCTTC. Its protein product is CSVEDRFRGHQSANYGYTF.

In its sample, this clone was seen once. The chain has TRBV2 and TRBJ1-2; maybe TRBD1 (5 bases). Germline assignment: CDR1 SNHLY and CDR2 FYNNEI. The CDR3 has 14 amino acids. V was pared by 3 bases and J by 8 bases, with 16 bases between. The CDR3 sequence is CASSDTTGRGGYTF. The CDR3 bases are TGTGCCAGCAGTGACACAACAGGAAGAGGAGGCTACACCTTC.

J is TRBJ2-7 and V is TRBV7-2, with 9 bases matching TRBD1. The CDR3 length is 14 residues. Germline assignment: CDR1 SGHTA and CDR2 FQGNSA. The trim removed 5 bases at V and 4 bases at J, leaving 6 bases unmatched. This CDR3 is CASSPTGGLYEQYF. The DNA of the CDR3 is TGTGCCAGCAGCCCGACAGGGGGGTTGTACGAGCAGTACTTC.

This clone was observed a few times. The chain employs TRBV6-5 and TRBJ1-6; D is undetermined. CDR1 and CDR2 from the germline V gene are MNHEY and SVGAGI. The CDR3 runs to 13 residues. Trimming left V 6 bases short and J 7 bases short, with 10 bases between. CDR3 region: CASSSLGNSPLHF. The CDR3, as DNA: TGTGCCAGCAGCTCTCTGGGGAATTCACCCCTCCACTTT.

This chain uses TRBV5-1 with TRBJ1-2, with D possibly TRBD1 on 5 matching bases. V was pared by 1 base and J by 1 base, with 8 bases between. CDR3 length: 14 residues. The germline CDR1 and CDR2 sequences are SGHRS and YFSETQ. The CDR3 loop reads CASSLWGGNYGYTF. The CDR3 nucleotides read TGCGCCAGCAGCTTGTGGGGCGGTAACTATGGCTACACCTTC.

The chain carries TRBV4-1 and TRBJ1-5; weak D call: TRBD1 (6 bases). This CDR3 comprises 15 residues. Germline V lookup: CDR1 MGHRA, CDR2 YSYEKL. V was trimmed by 1 base and J by 5 bases, leaving 12 bases between them. CDR3 sequence (DNA): TGCGCCAGCAGCCAAGTCTCGGCAGGGGATCAGCCCCAGCATTTT. Its protein product is CASSQVSAGDQPQHF.

This clone was detected only a few times. The chain employs TRBV6-1 and TRBJ2-5, with TRBD2 as a possible D gene (6 bases). V lost 2 bases and J 5 bases, leaving 15 bases between the germline ends. This CDR3 has 15 amino acids. The germline V gene has CDR1 MNHNS and CDR2 SASEGT. CDR3 residues: CASSETGVVVETQYF. For the CDR3, the DNA is TGTGCCAGCAGTGAAACGGGAGTCGTGGTGGAGACCCAGTACTTC.

The gene calls are TRBV18 and TRBJ2-2; 8 nucleotides match TRBD2. Trimming took 8 bases from V and 6 from J; bases not matched to a gene: 8. From germline, CDR1 is KGHSH and CDR2 LQKENI. CDR3 size: 14 residues. The CDR3 loop reads CASLASGRAGELFF. The CDR3 DNA sequence: TGTGCCAGCCTTGCGTCCGGGAGGGCCGGGGAGCTGTTTTTT.

The chain uses TRBV7-9 and TRBJ1-3; D is perhaps TRBD1 (5 bases). Germline values: CDR1 SEHNR, CDR2 FQNEAQ (reference sequence). This CDR3 is 16 amino acids long. With 7 bases removed from V and 4 bases from J, the gap between germline ends came to 20 bases. The CDR3 region has the DNA TGTGCCAGCACTCCGGTGAGCGGGGGACCGGGAAACACCATATATTTT. Protein product: CASTPVSGGPGNTIYF.

V usage is TRBV7-9 and J usage is TRBJ1-4; 7 nucleotides align to TRBD1. With 5 bases clipped from V and 8 bases from J, the junction kept 11 bases outside the gene matches. CDR3 length equals 15 residues. Germline loops: CDR1 SEHNR, CDR2 FQNEAQ (reference sequence). Written as DNA, the CDR3 is TGTGCCAGCAGCGCACACGACAGGGCTCGCGAAAAACTGTTTTTT. This sequence encodes CASSAHDRAREKLFF.